This paragraph reports one T cell receptor (beta chain). Its antigen remains unknown. This sample was taken from a study of T-cell memory formation after mild COVID-19. Study in general: Across donors, TCR clusters were largely donor specific.

Germline-derived CDR1 and CDR2 are MNHEY and SVGAGI. The CDR3 covers 13 residues. V gave up 0 bases and J gave up 7 bases, with 9 bases separating them. General study results and limits: In pre-infection memory, a portion of responding clones appeared, which suggested that cross-reactive memory joined. The study found balanced CD4/CD8 in clones contracting day 15 to 85 and a CD4+ lean in later expanders. The study found contracting CD4+ clones mainly in CM and EM and contracting CD8+ clones in EMRA.

One entry per CDR3 protein results from TCRdb running MiXCR on the 5' RACE reads. The data show 90,000 to 120,000 distinct CDR3 sequences, with about an eighth seen just once and roughly 40% held by the top ten. The chain has TRBV6-5 and TRBJ1-2; D might be TRBD1 (5 bases). Sequencing input: PBMCs or a T cell subset sorted from them (not recorded which). The clonotype comes from a man aged 18 to 29 who had mild COVID-19 (a few samples of this study predate the infection). Cell type and time point are not known. The CDR3 region is CASSYSTGPGYTF. The CDR3 region has the DNA TGTGCCAGCAGTTACTCGACGGGGCCTGGCTACACCTTC.